This T cell receptor beta chain was sequenced during a study of cytomegalovirus exposure and HLA in healthy donors. Turning to the study itself: Earlier results showed 90 million to 120 million unique TCR beta sequences derived from some 190 million T cells. Assignment to the Caucasian-associated ancestry cluster applied to approximately 80% of the approximately 380 genotyped donors. Study-wide points: A previous analysis found most TCR beta V segments productive roughly 87% or roughly 30% of the time. Most observed TCR sequences were rare, whereas some public TCRs were detected in many donors.

This CDR3 is built from 16 residues. Germline V CDR1 and CDR2: SGDLS, YYNGEE. J was trimmed by 3 bases and V by 2 bases; bases with no gene match: 3. On this clone itself: What it binds is unknown.

It was with 60 Vbeta and 13 Jbeta primers that the PCR ran. Only in-frame clones appear in the TCRdb table, and some are missing; sequencing was by immunoSEQ multiplex PCR. The data show some 190,000 clones, with around 78% seen just once and roughly 14% held by the top ten. The specimen was PBMCs. The sequence derives from a woman in her thirties in good health and CMV-seropositive. The rearrangement uses TRBV9 and TRBJ2-2, with 11 bases aligning to TRBD2. CDR3 coding DNA: TGTGCCAGCAGCGTTCGGACTAGCGGGTACACCGGGGAGCTGTTTTTT. Translated: CASSVRTSGYTGELFF.